One sample yielded the 26 T cell receptor beta chains listed below, sequenced in a study of immune evolution from preneoplasia to lung adenocarcinoma. Method: immunoSEQ multiplex PCR; TCRdb's copy keeps in-frame clones and lacks some. Of about 2,700 clones in the sample, 65% to 90% were seen once. The source material was FFPE atypical adenomatous hyperplasia tissue from the lung. Subset reported: atypical adenomatous hyperplasia (AAH), lung preneoplasia. Receptors originate from a person aged 70 to 79 with lung adenocarcinoma.

This chain joins TRBV21-1 and TRBJ1-1. TRBV21-1 is recorded as a pseudogene. The CDR3 loop spans 14 amino acids. In nucleotides, the CDR3 is TGTGCCAGCAGCAGGCGAGGATCATGCCCTGAAGCTTTCTTT. Protein sequence: CASSRRGSCPEAFF.

This chain uses TRBV6-5 with TRBJ1-4; TRBD1 matches at 8 bases. The V and J ends lost 6 bases and 7 bases, in that order; junction bases with no gene match: 7. This CDR3 region has 14 residues. Per the germline V gene, CDR1 is MNHEY and CDR2 is SVGAGI. CDR3 in DNA: TGTGCCAGCAGGGACGGGACAGGATCTGAAAAACTGTTTTTT. Residues: CASRDGTGSEKLFF.

The rearrangement uses TRBV30 and TRBJ1-3, with TRBD1 identical over 7 bases. This CDR3 region has 16 residues. Per germline, CDR1 GTSNPN and CDR2 SVGIG (reference sequence). Trimming took 1 base from V and 4 from J; bases not matched to a gene: 10. The CDR3 DNA sequence: TGTGCCTGGAGTGCCTTCACGGACAGGTTCGGAAACACCATATATTTT. Amino acid sequence: CAWSAFTDRFGNTIYF.

The gene calls are TRBV9 and TRBJ2-1; 16 bases align to TRBD2. The CDR3 spans 18 residues. V lost 4 bases and J lost 7; bases outside the gene matches: 11. Germline CDR1 SGDLS, CDR2 YYNGEE. The CDR3 region is CASSPLGLAGGPENEQFF. The CDR3 DNA sequence: TGTGCCAGCAGCCCACTGGGACTAGCGGGAGGGCCGGAGAATGAGCAGTTCTTC.

The J gene is TRBJ1-4, the V gene TRBV5-1, with TRBD1 matching 7 bases. The ends lost 3 bases at V and 6 bases at J; junction bases unmatched: 5. The CDR3 has 14 residues. CDR1 and CDR2 from the germline V gene are SGHRS and YFSETQ. CDR3 in amino acids: CASSSGQVDEKLFF. The CDR3 coding sequence is TGCGCCAGCAGCTCCGGACAGGTGGATGAAAAACTGTTTTTT. Complete variable domain (other parts from reference TRBV5-1 and TRBJ1-4): KAGVTQTPRYLIKTRGQQVTLSCSPISGHRSVSWYQQTPGQGLQFLFEYFSETQRNKGNFPGRFSGRQFSNSRSEMNVSTLELGDSALYLCASSSGQVDEKLFFGSGTQLSVL.

The chain is built from TRBV7-2 and TRBJ2-2; D call uncertain. V was pared by 3 bases and J by 7 bases, with 6 bases between. The CDR3 has 12 amino acids. CDR1 is SGHTA, CDR2 FQGNSA, per germline. This CDR3 reads CASSFMNGELFF. The CDR3 coding sequence is TGTGCCAGCAGCTTTATGAACGGGGAGCTGTTTTTT.

This sequence joins TRBV2 and TRBJ2-3; TRBD2 aligns across 9 bases. CDR3 size: 16 residues. Germline V CDR1 and CDR2: SNHLY, FYNNEI. V was clipped by 4 bases and J by 6 bases; unmatched bases: 11. CDR3 region: CASSVGAGGPWDTQYF. The CDR3 nucleotides are TGTGCCAGCAGTGTTGGCGCGGGAGGGCCTTGGGATACGCAGTATTTT.

This clone was counted a few times. V usage is TRBV6-1 and J usage is TRBJ2-7, with 8 bases identical to TRBD1. V lost 4 bases, J lost 5 bases, and 13 bases stayed unmatched. The CDR3 is made up of 16 amino acids. Germline-derived CDR1 and CDR2 are MNHNS and SASEGT. CDR3 residues: CASSATSGTGKDEQYF. The CDR3 region has the DNA TGTGCCAGCAGTGCGACCTCCGGGACAGGAAAAGACGAGCAGTACTTC.

The gene calls are TRBV28 and TRBJ2-7; D not resolved. V shed 5 bases and J shed 2 bases, with 10 bases lying between them. The CDR3 covers 13 residues. Germline loops: CDR1 MDHEN, CDR2 SYDVKM. CDR3 in amino acids: CASSDRIAYEQYF. The CDR3 nucleotides are TGTGCCAGCAGTGATCGGATTGCCTACGAGCAGTACTTC.

V and J are TRBV19 and TRBJ1-4, with unresolved D. CDR3 length: 13 residues. Trimming removed 5 bases from V and 8 bases from J, with 12 bases in between. Germline V CDR1 and CDR2: LNHDA, SQIVND (reference sequence). DNA for the CDR3: TGTGCCAGTAGTTTGAGGGCCTGGGAAAAACTGTTTTTT. As protein: CASSLRAWEKLFF.

V usage is TRBV6-5 and J usage is TRBJ2-7; 10 bases map to TRBD1. After removal of 6 bases from V and 4 bases from J, the junction contained 9 bases not matched to a gene. Germline V CDR1 and CDR2: MNHEY, SVGAGI. This CDR3 is 15 amino acids long. The CDR3 reads CASRRDRGTGYEQYF. CDR3 DNA sequence: TGTGCCAGCAGAAGGGACAGGGGAACAGGTTACGAGCAGTACTTC.

The V and J genes are TRBV5-4 and TRBJ1-4, with D possibly being TRBD1 (5 bases). V lost 2 bases and J 5 bases, leaving 19 bases between the germline ends. Germline V gives CDR1 SGHNT, CDR2 YYREEE (reference sequence). This CDR3 region has 17 residues. The CDR3 sequence: CASSFAGTAGPNEKLFF. The CDR3 DNA is TGTGCCAGCAGCTTCGCGGGAACAGCGGGACCGAATGAAAAACTGTTTTTT. The full variable domain, in which reference TRBV5-4 and TRBJ1-4 provide the parts outside the CDR3, is ETGVTQSPTHLIKTRGQQVTLRCSSQSGHNTVSWYQQALGQGPQFIFQYYREEENGRGNFPPRFSGLQFPNYSSELNVNALELDDSALYLCASSFAGTAGPNEKLFFGSGTQLSVL.

The chain recombines TRBV19 with TRBJ2-3; weak D call: TRBD2 (7 bases). The CDR3 extends over 14 amino acids. Germline CDR1 is LNHDA and CDR2 is SQIVND (reference sequence). Trimming took off 4 bases at V and 0 bases at J, with 8 bases between the two ends. The CDR3 DNA sequence: TGTGCCAGTAGTAGGGGGGGCAGCACAGATACGCAGTATTTT. Translated, it gives CASSRGGSTDTQYF.

This clone was recorded once. Additional DNA sequences in this sample encode the identical CDR3. This chain uses TRBV7-2 with TRBJ2-1; D is ambiguous. V lost 1 base to trimming and J lost 4 bases, with 2 bases between them. This CDR3 region has 12 residues. Per the germline V gene, CDR1 is SGHTA and CDR2 is FQGNSA. CDR3 coding DNA: TGTGCCAGCAGCTTAGGGTACAATGAGCAGTTCTTC. Translated, it gives CASSLGYNEQFF.

The chain joins TRBV11-2 to TRBJ2-1, with TRBD1 matching 8 bases. With V trimmed by 1 base and J by 0 bases, 8 bases remained unmatched. This CDR3 comprises 18 residues. The germline gives CDR1 SGHAT, CDR2 FQNNGV. The DNA for the CDR3 is TGTGCCAGCAGCTTAGTGTCGGGACAGGCGAGCTCCTACAATGAGCAGTTCTTC. Translating gives CASSLVSGQASSYNEQFF.

The genes are TRBV5-1 and TRBJ2-1, with 9 nucleotides matching TRBD2. The length of the CDR3 is 15 residues. Germline lookup yields CDR1 SGHRS and CDR2 YFSETQ. V dropped 3 bases and J dropped 13; count of bases not matched to a gene: 14. The CDR3: CASSSAVEAREGQFF. CDR3 DNA: TGCGCCAGCAGCTCCGCGGTCGAGGCGCGGGAGGGTCAGTTCTTC.

This chain links TRBV5-5 with TRBJ2-1; 10 bases align to TRBD1. The CDR3 is 14 amino acids. V shed 2 bases and J 7 bases; nucleotides not matched to a gene: 3. The germline gives CDR1 SGHKS, CDR2 YYEKEE (reference sequence). The CDR3 region has the DNA TGTGCCAGCAGCTTACGGGACAGGGGAAATGAGCAGTTCTTC. Protein product: CASSLRDRGNEQFF.

The CDR3 DNA follows: TGTGCCAGCAGCCACACAACGACAGTTAAACCCTATGGCTACACCTTC. Protein: CASSHTTTVKPYGYTF. The chain uses TRBV6-8 and TRBJ1-2; weak D call: TRBD1 (5 bases). Looked up from germline, CDR1 is MNHGY and CDR2 is SAAAGT. Trimming removed 6 bases at V and 4 bases at J, with 21 bases between. The CDR3 length is 16 residues.

The CDR3, as DNA: TGCGCCAGCAGCCGAAGCCCGTCCGGGGCCGGGACAGATAACTATGGCTACACCTTC. This gives the protein CASSRSPSGAGTDNYGYTF. V is TRBV4-1 and J is TRBJ1-2, with TRBD1 matching over 7 bases. The CDR3 has 19 residues. J gave up 1 base and V 4 bases, and 18 bases lay outside the gene matches. Germline assignment: CDR1 MGHRA and CDR2 YSYEKL.

J is TRBJ1-4 and V is TRBV4-1; a possible D gene is TRBD1 (5 bases). CDR1 and CDR2 from the germline V gene are MGHRA and YSYEKL. V lost 1 base, J lost 11 bases, and 17 bases lay in between. The CDR3 is 15 residues long. The CDR3 DNA follows: TGCGCCAGCAGCCAAGGGTGGGGGGATCTGTGGAAACTGTTTTTT. Translation: CASSQGWGDLWKLFF.

The V and J genes are TRBV11-3 and TRBJ1-3, with D tentatively TRBD1 (5 bases). CDR1 SGHNT and CDR2 YENEEA come from the germline V gene. V lost 5 bases and J lost 7, with 12 bases in between. CDR3 size: 13 residues. Here the CDR3 DNA reads TGTGCCAGCAGCCTTCAGGGTGGTAACACCATATATTTT. Its translation: CASSLQGGNTIYF.

This sequence joins TRBV9 and TRBJ2-3; D gene ambiguous. The CDR3 spans 15 residues. The V end lost 3 bases, the J end lost 0 bases, and 11 bases lay between the germline ends. CDR1 SGDLS and CDR2 YYNGEE come from the germline V gene. CDR3 sequence reads: CASSAAGRSTDTQYF. CDR3 bases: TGTGCCAGCAGCGCTGCCGGGCGGAGCACAGATACGCAGTATTTT.

The J gene is TRBJ2-1, the V gene TRBV5-1, with a possible D match to TRBD2 (6 bases). Deletions cut 3 bases from V and 6 bases from J, with 7 bases between. Germline-derived CDR1 and CDR2 are SGHRS and YFSETQ. The CDR3 extends over 12 amino acids. The CDR3 is CASSSRGNEQFF. DNA of the CDR3: TGCGCCAGCAGCTCGCGGGGCAATGAGCAGTTCTTC.

V is TRBV7-6 and J is TRBJ2-7; D possibly uses TRBD1 or TRBD2 (5 bases each). The V gene lost 1 base and the J gene lost 7 bases, with 11 bases spanning the gap. This CDR3 region has 13 residues. CDR1 is SGHVS and CDR2 is FNYEAQ in the germline V gene. The CDR3 DNA sequence: TGTGCCAGCAGCTTAGAGTGGGACGGGGAGCAGTACTTC. It translates to CASSLEWDGEQYF.

The J gene is TRBJ1-1, the V gene TRBV28, with D possibly matching TRBD1 (5 bases). CDR3 length equals 15 residues. Germline values: CDR1 MDHEN, CDR2 SYDVKM. V was cut by 5 bases and J by 0 bases, with 13 bases left in between. The CDR3 loop reads CASSVLGTLNTEAFF. In nucleotides, the CDR3 is TGTGCCAGCAGTGTGCTAGGGACCCTGAACACTGAAGCTTTCTTT.

This sequence joins TRBV6-6 and TRBJ2-7; 8 bases map to TRBD1. Looked up from germline, CDR1 is MNHNY and CDR2 is SVGAGI (reference sequence). There are 15 residues in the CDR3. Trimming took 10 bases from V and 3 from J; bases not matched to a gene: 14. The CDR3 DNA is TGTGCCACCTTTGAGAACAGACAGGGGCGCTACGAGCAGTACTTC. It encodes CATFENRQGRYEQYF.